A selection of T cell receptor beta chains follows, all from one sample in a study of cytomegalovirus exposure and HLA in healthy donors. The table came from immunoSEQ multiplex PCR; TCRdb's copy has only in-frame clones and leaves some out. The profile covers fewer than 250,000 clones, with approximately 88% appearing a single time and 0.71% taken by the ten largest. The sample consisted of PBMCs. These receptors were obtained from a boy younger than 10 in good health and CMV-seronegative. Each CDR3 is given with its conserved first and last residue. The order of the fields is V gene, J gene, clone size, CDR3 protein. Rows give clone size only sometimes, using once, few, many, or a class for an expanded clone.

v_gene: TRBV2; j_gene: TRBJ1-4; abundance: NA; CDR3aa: CASSKSTGPIQELFF
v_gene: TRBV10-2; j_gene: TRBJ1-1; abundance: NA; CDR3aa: CASSAPRNTEAFF
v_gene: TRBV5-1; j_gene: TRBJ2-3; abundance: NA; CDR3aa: CASSLEGAMGTDTQYF
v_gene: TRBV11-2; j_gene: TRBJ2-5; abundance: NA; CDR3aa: CASRPDRDHCFQYF
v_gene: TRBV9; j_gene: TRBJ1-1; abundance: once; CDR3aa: CASSAASTEAFF
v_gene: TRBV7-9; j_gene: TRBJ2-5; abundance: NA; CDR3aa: CASSKDGYAAQYF
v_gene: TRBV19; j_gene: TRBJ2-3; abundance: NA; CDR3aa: CASSILLVRPDTQYF
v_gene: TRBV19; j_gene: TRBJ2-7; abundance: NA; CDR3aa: CASSIRLAGKEQYF
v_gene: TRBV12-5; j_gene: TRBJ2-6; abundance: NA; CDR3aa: CASGLNRASGANVLTF
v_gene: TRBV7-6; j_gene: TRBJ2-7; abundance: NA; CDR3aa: CASSPGQNYEQYF
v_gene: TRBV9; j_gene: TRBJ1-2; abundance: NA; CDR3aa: CASSVESGTNYGYTF
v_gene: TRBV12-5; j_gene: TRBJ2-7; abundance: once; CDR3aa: CASGSYEQYF
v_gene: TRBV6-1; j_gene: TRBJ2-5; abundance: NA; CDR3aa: CASSEERGQETQYF
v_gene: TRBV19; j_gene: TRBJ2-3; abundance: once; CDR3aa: CASSISGGPTDTQYF
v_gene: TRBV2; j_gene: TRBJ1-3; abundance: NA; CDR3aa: CASSGRTGDGNTIYF
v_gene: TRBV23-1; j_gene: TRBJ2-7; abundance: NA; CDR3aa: CASSPGGKTSYEQYF
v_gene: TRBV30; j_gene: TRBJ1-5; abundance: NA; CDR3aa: CAWSSTGGFDQPQHF
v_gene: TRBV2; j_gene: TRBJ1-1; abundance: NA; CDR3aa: CSEGGGKSNTEAFF
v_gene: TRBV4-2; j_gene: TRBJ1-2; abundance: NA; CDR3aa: CASSQATGQWDGYTF
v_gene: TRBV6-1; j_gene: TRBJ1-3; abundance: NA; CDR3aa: CASRDRQNSGNTIYF
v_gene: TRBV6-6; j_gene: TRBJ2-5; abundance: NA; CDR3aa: CASRSGSILSGETQYF
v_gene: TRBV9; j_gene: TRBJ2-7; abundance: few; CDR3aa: CASSGGGFSYEQYF
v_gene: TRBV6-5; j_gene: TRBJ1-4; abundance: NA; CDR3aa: CASSYSGLPNEKLFF
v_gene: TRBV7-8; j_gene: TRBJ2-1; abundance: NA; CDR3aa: CASSLGQGGLDEQFF
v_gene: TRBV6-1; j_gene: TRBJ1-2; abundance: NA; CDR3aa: CASSEAVGTGGYTF
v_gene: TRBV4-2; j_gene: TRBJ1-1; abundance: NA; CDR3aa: CASSRGGMNTEAFF
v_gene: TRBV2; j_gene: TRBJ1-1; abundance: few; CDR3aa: CASSESVADLEAFF
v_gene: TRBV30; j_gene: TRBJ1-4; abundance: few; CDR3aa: CAWSGTGGSGEKLFF
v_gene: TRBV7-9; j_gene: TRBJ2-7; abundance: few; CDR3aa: CASSSTSAASYEQYF
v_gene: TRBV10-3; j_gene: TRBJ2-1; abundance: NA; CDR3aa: CAISQTSGNEQFF
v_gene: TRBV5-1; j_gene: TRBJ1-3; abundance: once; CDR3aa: CASSNPGARGNTIYF
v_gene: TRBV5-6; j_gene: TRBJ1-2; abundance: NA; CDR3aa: CASSLLTDGYGYTF
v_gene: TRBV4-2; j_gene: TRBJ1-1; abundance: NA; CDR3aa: CASSQDPRLEPFF
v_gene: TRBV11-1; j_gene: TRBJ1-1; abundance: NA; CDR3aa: CASSSSRTLEAFF
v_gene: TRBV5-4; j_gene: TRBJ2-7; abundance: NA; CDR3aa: CASSSAGTPYEQYF
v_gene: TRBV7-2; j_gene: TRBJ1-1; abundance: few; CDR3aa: CASSLAWQGGTEAFF
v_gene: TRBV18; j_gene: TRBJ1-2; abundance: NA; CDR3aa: CASSPNRPLNYGYTF
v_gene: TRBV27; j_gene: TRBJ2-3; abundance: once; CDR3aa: CASSLLASGTDTQYF
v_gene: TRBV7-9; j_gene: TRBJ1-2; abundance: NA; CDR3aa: CASSPGQGVYGYTF
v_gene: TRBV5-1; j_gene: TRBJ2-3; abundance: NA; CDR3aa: CASSLDSGRTDTQYF
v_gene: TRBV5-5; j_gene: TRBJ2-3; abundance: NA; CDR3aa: CASSSGTGWGTSTDTQYF
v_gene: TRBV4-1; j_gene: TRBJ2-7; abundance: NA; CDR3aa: CASSQVGAGGSYEQYF
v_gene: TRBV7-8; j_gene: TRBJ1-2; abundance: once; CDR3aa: CASSLDDRSSVGYAF
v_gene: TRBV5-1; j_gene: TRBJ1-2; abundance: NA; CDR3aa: CASSFDSLQGSNYGYTF
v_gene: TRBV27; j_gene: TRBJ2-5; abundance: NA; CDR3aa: CASRLAGEIQETQYF
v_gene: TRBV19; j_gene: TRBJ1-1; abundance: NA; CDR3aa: CASSIEGAEAFF
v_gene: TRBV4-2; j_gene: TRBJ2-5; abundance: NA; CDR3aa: CASSQDRGPETQYF
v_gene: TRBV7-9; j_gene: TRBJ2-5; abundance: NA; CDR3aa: CASSPSASAFWETQYF
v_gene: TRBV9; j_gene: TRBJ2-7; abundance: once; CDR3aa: CASSDPSGTGDYEQYF
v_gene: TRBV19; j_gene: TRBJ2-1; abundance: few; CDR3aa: CASSVTSGPYNEQFF
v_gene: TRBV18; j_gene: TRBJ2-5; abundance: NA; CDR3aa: CASSPRSGRTQETQYF
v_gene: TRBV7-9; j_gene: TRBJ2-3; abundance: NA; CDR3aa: CASSRGLVDTQYF